The 12 T cell receptor beta chains below come from one sample, sequenced in a study of blood T cell repertoires in COVID-19. Only in-frame clones appear in the TCRdb table, and some are missing; sequencing was by immunoSEQ multiplex PCR. Of approximately 170,000 clones listed, roughly 84% are singletons. The sequenced sample consisted of PBMCs or T cells enriched from blood (not recorded which). All receptors derive from a woman in her fifties or sixties who had recovered from COVID-19.

The rearrangement uses TRBV27 and TRBJ1-1; TRBD1 might be the D (6 bases). The germline CDR1 and CDR2 sequences are MNHEY and SMNVEV (reference sequence). The CDR3 spans 13 residues. V lost 6 bases, J lost 4 bases, and 12 bases lay in between. CDR3 amino acids: CASRYRDTTEAFF. CDR3 nucleotide sequence: TGTGCCAGCAGATACAGGGATACCACTGAAGCTTTCTTT.

V and J are TRBV28 and TRBJ1-5; possibly TRBD1 for D (6 bases). There are 15 residues in the CDR3. Germline-derived CDR1 and CDR2 are MDHEN and SYDVKM. Trimming pared 6 bases from V and 3 bases from J, leaving 15 bases between. This CDR3 reads CASRTQQGSNQPQHF. CDR3 sequence (DNA): TGTGCCAGCAGGACCCAACAGGGTTCCAATCAGCCCCAGCATTTT.

J is TRBJ1-6 and V is TRBV6-5; no definite D call. Trimming took 6 bases from V and 6 from J, leaving 15 bases between them. This CDR3 contains 15 residues. Germline V gene data show CDR1 as MNHEY and CDR2 as SVGAGI. The CDR3 sequence is CASSRGPSSNSPLHF. The CDR3 bases are TGTGCCAGCAGCCGAGGCCCCAGCTCTAATTCACCCCTCCACTTT.

This clone was counted a single time. The chain links TRBV27 to TRBJ2-7, with 7 positions matching TRBD2. The CDR3 consists of 15 residues. CDR1 is MNHEY, CDR2 SMNVEV, per germline (reference sequence). Trimming took 1 base from V and 2 from J; bases not matched to a gene: 5. CDR3 sequence (DNA): TGTGCCAGCAGTTTATTGGAAGGGACTACCTACGAGCAGTACTTC. It translates to CASSLLEGTTYEQYF.

This chain joins TRBV5-1 and TRBJ1-3, with 7 bases fitting TRBD1. CDR1 is SGHRS, CDR2 YFSETQ, per germline. J was trimmed by 2 bases and V by 0 bases; bases with no gene match: 8. This CDR3 comprises 17 residues. CDR3 sequence (DNA): TGCGCCAGCAGCTTGGAAGGACAGGACTATCCTGGAAACACCATATATTTT. As protein: CASSLEGQDYPGNTIYF.

This chain connects TRBV7-2 to TRBJ2-3; D is unclear. This CDR3 has 16 amino acids. Germline V CDR1 and CDR2: SGHTA, FQGNSA. Trimming took off 1 base at V and 6 bases at J, with 17 bases between the two ends. CDR3 nucleotides: TGTGCCAGCAGCTTAGGGGCTTGGCTACCGCCGGATACGCAGTATTTT. Protein sequence: CASSLGAWLPPDTQYF.

The chain recombines TRBV10-2 with TRBJ2-1, with D possibly TRBD1 on 6 matching bases. V was pared by 5 bases and J by 2 bases, with 10 bases between. Germline V gene sequence: CDR1 WSHSY, CDR2 SAAADI. The CDR3 spans 14 residues. This CDR3 reads CASSSRGTYNEQFF. CDR3 bases: TGCGCCAGCAGTTCCAGGGGAACCTACAATGAGCAGTTCTTC.

This rearrangement joins TRBV5-1 to TRBJ1-1, with D possibly TRBD1 on 6 matching bases. Looked up from germline, CDR1 is SGHRS and CDR2 is YFSETQ. Trimming left V 4 bases short and J 5 bases short, with 24 bases between. This CDR3 region has 17 residues. CDR3 in amino acids: CASSTGTLTGTVTEAFF. In nucleotides, the CDR3 is TGCGCCAGCAGCACCGGAACCCTTACAGGGACGGTAACTGAAGCTTTCTTT.

The chain carries TRBV13 and TRBJ2-1, with 12 bases identical to TRBD1. Trimming at V came to 6 bases and at J to 5 bases, leaving 11 bases not matched to a gene. There are 17 residues in the CDR3. CDR1 and CDR2 from the germline V gene are PRHDT and FYEKMQ (reference sequence). The CDR3 region is CASSRDWRDRGHNEQFF. The CDR3 coding sequence is TGTGCCAGCAGTCGAGATTGGCGGGACAGGGGGCACAATGAGCAGTTCTTC.

The gene calls are TRBV5-1 and TRBJ2-1, with TRBD2 identical over 11 bases. V lost 3 bases, J lost 8 bases, and 7 bases stayed unmatched. The germline gives CDR1 SGHRS, CDR2 YFSETQ. There are 15 residues in the CDR3. The CDR3 is CASSYTSGRSHEQFF. For the CDR3, the DNA is TGCGCCAGCAGCTATACTAGCGGGAGATCCCATGAGCAGTTCTTC.

V is TRBV27 and J is TRBJ2-3, with 10 bases fitting TRBD2. The CDR3 totals 20 residues. Trimming at V came to 5 bases and at J to 0 bases, leaving 17 bases not matched to a gene. The germline gives CDR1 MNHEY, CDR2 SMNVEV (reference sequence). The CDR3 region is CASSPTLAGRIPHSTDTQYF. The CDR3 nucleotides read TGTGCCAGCAGTCCGACACTAGCGGGGAGAATTCCTCACAGCACAGATACGCAGTATTTT.

This clone was seen only once. The same CDR3 can be traced to other DNA sequences in this sample. The chain couples TRBV7-9 to TRBJ2-3; 12 bases line up with TRBD2. The CDR3 covers 15 residues. V dropped 3 bases and J dropped 3; count of bases not matched to a gene: 1. Germline V CDR1 and CDR2: SEHNR, FQNEAQ (reference sequence). CDR3: CASSLTSGGTDTQYF. The CDR3 nucleotides read TGTGCCAGCAGCTTGACTAGCGGGGGAACAGATACGCAGTATTTT.